Listed below are T cell receptor beta chains from one sample, sequenced in a study of T cell repertoires in cytomegalovirus infection. TCRdb fed the reads into MiXCR, producing one record per CDR3 protein. The data hold about 900,000 distinct CDR3 sequences, with around 30% observed a single time. Antigen specificity for these receptors is unknown. The material sequenced was cultured CD8+ T cells from PBMCs, taken from culture after CMV antigen stimulation. All receptors come from a human donor in good health (CMV status not recorded). Some clones in this sample may be carry-over from other donors' samples. Each CDR3 is given with its conserved first and last residue. A D gene is named only where the DNA matches it firmly. Only part of the rows carry a size: once, few, many, or a class if the clone is expanded.

clone size	V gene	J gene	D gene	CDR3 protein	CDR3 DNA
-	TRBV7-9	TRBJ2-2	-	CASSLGDYLDGELFF	TGTGCCAGCAGCTTAGGAGACTACCTAGACGGGGAGCTGTTTTTT
-	TRBV19	TRBJ1-1	-	CASSWTVSEAFF	TGTGCCAGTAGCTGGACAGTATCTGAAGCTTTCTTT
medium-sized	TRBV7-8	TRBJ2-3	-	CASSWGMFRAGTQYF	TGTGCCAGCAGCTGGGGGATGTTCAGGGCCGGTACGCAGTATTTT
-	TRBV6-1	TRBJ1-5	-	CASSEPDSNQPQHF	TGTGCCAGCAGTGAACCGGATAGCAATCAGCCCCAGCATTTT
-	TRBV11-2	TRBJ2-7	-	CASSSATHFEQYF	TGTGCCAGCAGCTCAGCCACACACTTCGAGCAGTACTTC
-	TRBV23-1	TRBJ2-1	-	CARVYQFF	TGCGCCAGGGTTTATCAGTTCTTC
many	TRBV7-8	TRBJ2-3	-	CASSALTTDTQYF	TGTGCCAGCAGCGCTTTGACCACAGATACGCAGTATTTT
few	TRBV4-1	TRBJ1-5	-	CASSQGQYNQPQHF	TGCGCCAGCAGCCAAGGGCAGTACAATCAGCCCCAGCATTTT
-	TRBV5-6	TRBJ2-1	TRBD2	CASSLPAGGDNEQFF	TGTGCCAGCAGCTTGCCAGCGGGGGGCGACAATGAGCAGTTCTTC
-	TRBV7-6	TRBJ2-1	TRBD2	CASSLSGGYSYNEQFF	TGTGCCAGCAGCTTGAGCGGGGGTTACTCCTACAATGAGCAGTTCTTC
few	TRBV27	TRBJ1-2	TRBD1	CASSPGTGINYGYTF	TGTGCCAGCAGCCCCGGGACAGGGATTAACTATGGCTACACCTTC
once	TRBV6-8	TRBJ1-2	-	CASRERAGARYGYTF	TGTGCCAGCAGAGAAAGAGCCGGGGCCCGATATGGCTACACCTTC
many	TRBV7-2	TRBJ2-7	-	CASSLVGSRYEQYF	TGTGCCAGCAGCTTAGTGGGTAGCCGGTACGAGCAGTACTTC
-	TRBV12-5	TRBJ2-2	-	CASGFPPSTGELFF	TGTGCTAGTGGTTTCCCACCAAGCACCGGGGAGCTGTTTTTT
-	TRBV7-6	TRBJ2-3	-	CASSYGLALGRDTQYF	TGTGCCAGCAGCTACGGCCTAGCGTTAGGGCGAGATACGCAGTATTTT
few	TRBV7-6	TRBJ2-2	-	CASSSTAYTGELFF	TGTGCCAGCAGCTCGACAGCCTACACCGGGGAGCTGTTTTTT
few	TRBV7-6	TRBJ2-1	-	CASSPGNNNEQFF	TGTGCCAGCAGCCCTGGTAATAACAATGAGCAGTTCTTC
-	TRBV5-5	TRBJ2-7	TRBD1	CASSPTGTGWEQYF	TGTGCCAGCAGCCCGACCGGGACAGGGTGGGAGCAGTACTTC
-	TRBV5-6	TRBJ2-1	-	CASSLRLGDEQFF	TGTGCCAGCAGCCTACGGTTGGGCGATGAGCAGTTCTTC
-	TRBV20-1	TRBJ1-6	-	CSARVPPTTNSPLHF	TGCAGTGCTAGAGTCCCACCCACAACCAATTCACCCCTCCACTTT
few	TRBV4-1	TRBJ2-7	-	CASSQDYPGPHEQYF	TGCGCCAGCAGCCAAGATTACCCAGGGCCCCACGAGCAGTACTTC
-	TRBV12-3/TRBV12-4	TRBJ2-1	-	CANSFGSGNEQFF	TGTGCCAACAGTTTTGGGAGCGGTAATGAGCAGTTCTTC
-	TRBV12-3/TRBV12-4	TRBJ1-1	TRBD1	CASSPRGQGGTEAFF	TGTGCCAGCAGTCCACGCGGACAGGGCGGCACTGAAGCTTTCTTT
few	TRBV6-1	TRBJ2-1	TRBD1	CASASTGDNEQFF	TGTGCCAGCGCCTCGACAGGGGACAATGAGCAGTTCTTC
many	TRBV7-2	TRBJ2-3	-	CASSLRGPSTDTQYF	TGTGCCAGCAGCTTGCGGGGGCCGAGCACAGATACGCAGTATTTT
few	TRBV20-1	TRBJ1-1	-	CSARKTDMNTEAFF	TGCAGTGCTAGAAAAACAGATATGAACACTGAAGCTTTCTTT
many	TRBV12-3/TRBV12-4	TRBJ2-1	TRBD1	CASSSWGQIYNEQFF	TGTGCCAGCAGTTCCTGGGGACAGATCTACAATGAGCAGTTCTTC
-	TRBV6-1	TRBJ2-2	-	CASSSWTLNTGELFF	TGTGCCAGCAGTTCCTGGACACTAAACACCGGGGAGCTGTTTTTT
-	TRBV19	TRBJ2-1	TRBD2	CASSIRGGALEQFF	TGTGCCAGTAGTATACGGGGGGGGGCTCTTGAGCAGTTCTTC
few	TRBV7-9	TRBJ2-6	-	CASSSGWQGSTGANVLTF	TGTGCCAGCAGCTCCGGATGGCAGGGCTCAACTGGGGCCAACGTCCTGACTTTC
-	TRBV7-2	TRBJ2-2	-	CASSYTTVNTGELFF	TGTGCCAGCAGTTATACGACAGTGAACACCGGGGAGCTGTTTTTT
many	TRBV7-9	TRBJ2-7	-	CASSLPGDYEQYF	TGTGCCAGCAGCTTACCAGGGGACTACGAGCAGTACTTC
few	TRBV6-2/TRBV6-3	TRBJ2-1	-	CASRLEWGAEYNEQFF	TGTGCCAGCAGGCTGGAGTGGGGGGCAGAATACAATGAGCAGTTCTTC
-	TRBV24-1	TRBJ1-5	TRBD1	CATSGQGRGNQPQHF	TGTGCCACCAGTGGACAGGGAAGGGGCAATCAGCCCCAGCATTTT
many	TRBV7-8	TRBJ1-5	-	CASSSPGAVNQPQHF	TGTGCCAGCAGCTCCCCCGGGGCAGTCAATCAGCCCCAGCATTTT
few	TRBV6-6	TRBJ1-1	TRBD1	CASSPPDRGGRWDTEAFF	TGTGCCAGCAGTCCCCCGGACAGGGGAGGTAGATGGGACACTGAAGCTTTCTTT
-	TRBV27	TRBJ2-7	-	CASSLFRRREQYF	TGTGCCAGCAGTTTATTCCGCAGACGCGAGCAGTACTTC
-	TRBV6-1	TRBJ2-2	-	CASTWESGQSYTGELFF	TGTGCCAGCACCTGGGAATCCGGTCAGTCCTACACCGGGGAGCTGTTTTTT
few	TRBV12-3/TRBV12-4	TRBJ2-1	-	CASSPSTEQFF	TGTGCCAGCAGTCCCTCTACTGAGCAGTTCTTC
-	TRBV15	TRBJ2-1	-	CATIRSRGAPDEQFF	TGTGCCACCATCAGATCCAGGGGAGCCCCCGATGAGCAGTTCTTC
-	TRBV4-2	TRBJ2-1	TRBD2	CASSQGSGGARNEQFF	TGTGCCAGCAGCCAAGGAAGCGGGGGGGCAAGGAATGAGCAGTTCTTC
many	TRBV6-1	TRBJ1-2	TRBD1	CASSEAFRRGRNYGYTF	TGTGCCAGCAGTGAAGCTTTCAGGAGGGGGCGGAATTATGGCTACACCTTC
many	TRBV12-3/TRBV12-4	TRBJ1-1	-	CASSSGGLNTEAFF	TGTGCCAGCAGCTCCGGAGGGTTGAACACTGAAGCTTTCTTT
few	TRBV25-1	TRBJ2-3	-	CASSEGRGDTQYF	TGTGCCAGCAGTGAAGGGAGAGGCGATACGCAGTATTTT
-	TRBV7-8	TRBJ2-2	-	CASSVGVGANTGELFF	TGTGCCAGCAGCGTAGGGGTGGGAGCGAACACCGGGGAGCTGTTTTTT